Detailed here is one T cell receptor (beta chain). The antigen is unknown. The data derive from a study of T cells in tumors after PD-1 blockade. The wider study: A subset received ongoing vismodegib 150 mg daily alongside anti-PD-1 therapy. Mean per blood sample: 113,528 templates (about 24,000-257,772), around 34,000 unique clonotypes.

Study-level points and caveats: Some novel exhausted tumor clones appeared in pre-treatment blood, suggesting peripheral recruitment.

Germline values: CDR1 SQVTM, CDR2 ANQGSEA. The CDR3 is 16 amino acids. V was clipped by 4 bases and J by 2 bases; unmatched bases: 13. Template: tumor biopsy or peripheral blood genomic DNA, about 616-6,500 ng per sample. Generated by immunoSEQ multiplex PCR, the TCRdb table keeps only in-frame clones and is missing some. The top ten hold 26% of the sample, which has roughly 19,000 clones, 78% seen once. Sequencing used PBMCs, obtained before anti-PD-1 treatment. V and J are TRBV29-1 and TRBJ1-1; 7 nucleotides match TRBD1. This receptor was identified in a human donor with basal cell carcinoma. CDR3 nucleotides: TGCAGCGTTGTTGGGGGTCAGGGGGGTGATAACACTGAAGCTTTCTTT. Translated: CSVVGGQGGDNTEAFF.